These 14 T cell receptor beta chains originate from one sample sequenced in a study of control samples from healthy donors and cancer patients (dated by TCRdb to between 2020 and 2021). Library construction relied on the immunoSEQ multiplex PCR assay. TCRdb carries this immuneACCESS record with in-frame sequences only. Its versions omit some clonotypes, under half of them owing to an unresolved V gene in the studies checked, with the rest unexplained. This sample lists 120,000 or so clones; around 87% were detected once. The ten most abundant clones make up around 3% of the sample. Specimen: blood. The receptor source for this set is a man aged 60 to 75 in good health.

This clone came up a few times. The V gene is TRBV21-1, the J gene TRBJ1-2; the DNA was not used to check the table's D call, TRBD1. TRBV21-1 is a pseudogene segment. The CDR3 covers 18 residues. As DNA, the CDR3 is TGTGCCAGCAGCGGACCGTTTGGACAGGGACCCTCCACCCATGGCTACACCTTC. Protein product: CASSGPFGQGPSTHGYTF.

The genes are TRBV7-2 and TRBJ1-6; tentative D call: TRBD1 (5 bases). From germline, CDR1 is SGHTA and CDR2 FQGNSA. The V end lost 6 bases, the J end lost 1 base, and 7 bases lay between the germline ends. CDR3 size: 14 residues. The CDR3 nucleotides read TGTGCCAGCAGAGACAGTTCCTATAATTCACCCCTCCACTTT. Translating it yields CASRDSSYNSPLHF.

The table lists this clone with a few counts. The chain has TRBV6-2 or TRBV6-3 and TRBJ2-7; the D is unclear. The V and J ends lost 2 bases and 3 bases respectively, with 11 bases between them. This CDR3 is built from 14 residues. Germline values: CDR1 MNHEY, CDR2 SVGEGT. DNA for the CDR3: TGTGCCAGCAGTTACGAGCCCAGCTACTACGAGCAGTACTTC. Encoded protein: CASSYEPSYYEQYF.

The V call is TRBV6-5, the J call TRBJ1-5; D remains unclear. Deletions cut 0 bases from V and 5 bases from J, with 8 bases between. The CDR3 consists of 14 residues. CDR1 is MNHEY and CDR2 is SVGAGI in the germline V gene. The CDR3 is CASSYSGADQPQHF. CDR3 bases: TGTGCCAGCAGTTACTCTGGAGCGGATCAGCCCCAGCATTTT.

The rearrangement joins TRBV9 to TRBJ1-5; no firm D call. Per germline, CDR1 SGDLS and CDR2 YYNGEE. Trimming removed 4 bases at V and 6 bases at J, with 14 bases between. The length of the CDR3 is 14 residues. CDR3 sequence (DNA): TGTGCCAGCAGCCCAGCGGGCACGAGTCAGCCCCAGCATTTT. Encoded protein: CASSPAGTSQPQHF.

In this sample, this clone turned up a few times. V is TRBV9 and J is TRBJ2-7; D possibly corresponds to TRBD1 (6 bases). The CDR3 is 15 residues long. Germline V gene data show CDR1 as SGDLS and CDR2 as YYNGEE. The V and J ends lost 0 bases and 3 bases respectively, with 13 bases between them. The CDR3 DNA sequence: TGTGCCAGCAGCGTAGAACCAGGGGCAGTCTACGAGCAGTACTTC. Translating it yields CASSVEPGAVYEQYF.

The chain combines TRBV4-1 with TRBJ2-6; no clear D gene. Per germline, CDR1 MGHRA and CDR2 YSYEKL. The CDR3 runs 16 residues. Trimming pared 1 base from V and 1 base from J, leaving 8 bases between. The chain's CDR3 is CASSQVSLSGANVLTF. The CDR3, as DNA: TGCGCCAGCAGCCAAGTATCATTATCTGGGGCCAACGTCCTGACTTTC.

The chain uses TRBV5-1 and TRBJ1-2, with unresolved D. Trimming removed 4 bases at V and 8 bases at J, with 21 bases between. The germline gives CDR1 SGHRS, CDR2 YFSETQ. The CDR3 is made up of 15 amino acids. This CDR3 reads CASSPSNAVFWGYTF. The CDR3 DNA sequence: TGCGCCAGCAGCCCCTCTAATGCTGTCTTCTGGGGCTACACCTTC.

The rearrangement uses TRBV7-2 and TRBJ2-3, with 11 bases aligning to TRBD2. The germline CDR1 and CDR2 sequences are SGHTA and FQGNSA. Losses at the gene ends were 3 bases for V and 4 bases for J; bases not matched to a gene: 3. The CDR3 length is 15 residues. The CDR3 spells CASSFSGGGPDTQYF. DNA for the CDR3: TGTGCCAGCAGCTTTAGCGGGGGGGGCCCAGATACGCAGTATTTT. Full variable domain (missing parts from reference TRBV7-2 and TRBJ2-3): GAGVSQSPSNKVTEKGKDVELRCDPISGHTALYWYRQSLGQGLEFLIYFQGNSAPDKSGLPSDRFSAERTGGSVSTLTIQRTQQEDSAVYLCASSFSGGGPDTQYFGPGTRLTVL.

The rearrangement links TRBV6-5 to TRBJ2-5, with a weak D call TRBD2 (5 bases). Germline CDR1 reads MNHEY; CDR2 reads SVGAGI. V was trimmed by 8 bases and J by 1 base, leaving 14 bases between them. This CDR3 contains 14 residues. The CDR3: CASSFSGRQETQYF. The CDR3 DNA is TGTGCCAGCTCATTCAGCGGTCGCCAAGAGACCCAGTACTTC.

The chain employs TRBV10-1 and TRBJ1-3; D is unclear. The CDR3 extends over 13 amino acids. Germline CDR1 reads WNHNN; CDR2 reads SYGVQD (reference sequence). V was cut by 6 bases and J by 0 bases, with 6 bases left in between. The CDR3 coding sequence is TGCGCCAGCAGCGCCAGCTCTGGAAACACCATATATTTT. Amino acid sequence: CASSASSGNTIYF.

The genes are TRBV3-1 (or the pseudogene TRBV3-2) and TRBJ2-3; weak D call: TRBD1 (6 bases). Trimming left V 4 bases short and J 6 bases short, with 14 bases between. Germline V CDR1 and CDR2: LGHDT, YNNKEL (reference sequence). The CDR3 runs 14 residues. Here the CDR3 reads CASSLTGFHDTQYF. The CDR3 DNA reads as TGTGCCAGCAGCCTTACAGGGTTCCATGATACGCAGTATTTT.

This chain joins TRBV11-3 and TRBJ2-7; D remains unclear. The V and J ends lost 4 bases and 1 base respectively, with 8 bases between them. The CDR3 runs 13 residues. Germline V gene data show CDR1 as SGHNT and CDR2 as YENEEA. CDR3 in DNA: TGTGCCAGCAGCTCCGGAAATTCCTACGAGCAGTACTTC. It specifies CASSSGNSYEQYF.

This chain connects TRBV7-2 to TRBJ1-5; no clear D. Germline-derived CDR1 and CDR2 are SGHTA and FQGNSA. This CDR3 is built from 14 residues. The V end lost 5 bases, the J end lost 2 bases, and 10 bases lay between the germline ends. The CDR3 DNA follows: TGTGCCAGCAGCCCTGGCGGCGGCAATCAGCCCCAGCATTTT. This sequence encodes CASSPGGGNQPQHF. The entire variable domain, with the rest obtained from reference TRBV7-2 and TRBJ1-5, is as follows: GAGVSQSPSNKVTEKGKDVELRCDPISGHTALYWYRQSLGQGLEFLIYFQGNSAPDKSGLPSDRFSAERTGGSVSTLTIQRTQQEDSAVYLCASSPGGGNQPQHFGDGTRLSIL.